This T cell receptor beta chain is from a study of T cell responses to AZD1222 COVID-19 vaccine. Findings and limits, study-wide: Females made up more of the donors, who were largely white British, and clonal diversity may have come out too low. At baseline, just six or seven AZD1222 recipients tested seropositive. Per reports, nearly half of all spike-specific TCRs target regions that are unmutated in variants.

This clone was found once. Antigen: not known. The assay was immunoSEQ multiplex PCR, and TCRdb's table has in-frame clones only and misses some. The sample yields 180,000 or so clones, roughly 93% seen once. Trimming cost V 5 bases and J 0 bases, with 11 bases left between them. This CDR3 has 15 residues. Per germline, CDR1 KGHSH and CDR2 LQKENI. The input for sequencing was peripheral blood, taken 28 days after the second dose of the MenACWY control vaccine. The chain links TRBV18 to TRBJ1-5; maybe TRBD1 (5 bases). The TCR comes from an adult who received the MenACWY meningococcal vaccine as a control. CDR3 residues: CASSWDGNSNQPQHF. Written as DNA, the CDR3 is TGTGCCAGCTCATGGGACGGGAATAGCAATCAGCCCCAGCATTTT. Together with reference TRBV18 and TRBJ1-5, the CDR3 gives the full variable domain: NAGVMQNPRHLVRRRGQEARLRCSPMKGHSHVYWYRQLPEEGLKFMVYLQKENIIDESGMPKERFSAEFPKEGPSILRIQQVVRGDSAAYFCASSWDGNSNQPQHFGDGTRLSIL.